Listed below are T cell receptor beta chains from one sample, sequenced in a study of technical replicates of blood from a handful of donors. Profiling relied on immunoSEQ multiplex PCR, and the TCRdb table lists in-frame clones only, not all of them. Seen here are 60,000 to 90,000 clones, about 95% observed once, and the top ten hold 0.25% to 0.3%. Sequenced material: T cells isolated from PBMCs. Receptors originate from a human donor in good health. Each CDR3 is given with its conserved first and last residue.

V	J	CDR3
TRBV28	TRBJ1-1	CASRDRGLTEAFF
TRBV15	TRBJ2-7	CATSRDIWDSSYEQYF
TRBV7-2	TRBJ2-3	CASSQRGGTDTQYF
TRBV4-1	TRBJ2-2	CASSQVALAGAPKGGGELFF
TRBV11-3	TRBJ2-3	CASSPGTSGYTDTQYF
TRBV19	TRBJ1-5	CASSRYTDQPQHF
TRBV29-1	TRBJ2-1	CSVEDPHRLAGHSYNEQFF
TRBV25-1	TRBJ2-3	CASSLGGRTDTQYF
TRBV2	TRBJ2-1	CASSEVVGGSYNEQFF
TRBV5-6	TRBJ1-2	CASSPPVGRLDYGYTF
TRBV13	TRBJ1-1	CASTERGTEAFF